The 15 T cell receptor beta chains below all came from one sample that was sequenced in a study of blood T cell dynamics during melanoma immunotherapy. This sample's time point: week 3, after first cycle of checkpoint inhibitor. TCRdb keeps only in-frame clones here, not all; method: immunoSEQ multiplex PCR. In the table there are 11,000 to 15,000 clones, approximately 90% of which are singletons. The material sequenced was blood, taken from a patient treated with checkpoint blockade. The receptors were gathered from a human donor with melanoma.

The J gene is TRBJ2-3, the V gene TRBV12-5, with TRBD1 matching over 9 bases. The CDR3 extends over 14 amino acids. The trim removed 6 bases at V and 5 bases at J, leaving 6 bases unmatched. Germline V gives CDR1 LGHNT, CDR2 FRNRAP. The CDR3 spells CASGPGQGGDTQYF. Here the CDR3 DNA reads TGTGCTAGTGGCCCGGGACAGGGAGGAGATACGCAGTATTTT.

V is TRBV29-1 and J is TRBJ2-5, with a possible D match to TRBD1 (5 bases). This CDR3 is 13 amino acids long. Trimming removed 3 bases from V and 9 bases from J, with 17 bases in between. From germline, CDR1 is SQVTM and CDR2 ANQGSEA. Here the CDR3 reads CSVEIQDQGAQYF. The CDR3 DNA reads TGCAGCGTTGAGATCCAGGACCAAGGGGCCCAGTACTTC.

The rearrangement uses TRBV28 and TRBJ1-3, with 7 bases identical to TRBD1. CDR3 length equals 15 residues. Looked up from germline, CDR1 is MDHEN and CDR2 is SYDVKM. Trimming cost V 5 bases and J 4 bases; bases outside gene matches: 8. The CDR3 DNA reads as TGTGCCAGCAGTACGACCAGGGGGTCAGGAAACACCATATATTTT. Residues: CASSTTRGSGNTIYF.

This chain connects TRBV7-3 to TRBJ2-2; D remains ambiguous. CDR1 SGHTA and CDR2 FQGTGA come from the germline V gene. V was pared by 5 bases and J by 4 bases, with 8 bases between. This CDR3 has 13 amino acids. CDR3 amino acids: CASSVVGTGELFF. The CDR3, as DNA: TGTGCCAGCAGCGTCGTAGGCACCGGGGAGCTGTTTTTT.

The CDR3 reads CASSQLTTGGRETQYF. The CDR3 coding sequence is TGTGCCAGCAGCCAACTAACGACAGGGGGCAGGGAGACCCAGTACTTC. This rearrangement joins TRBV7-3 to TRBJ2-5; 10 bases line up with TRBD1. CDR1 and CDR2 (germline): SGHTA, FQGTGA. This CDR3 is built from 16 residues. Trimming took 5 bases from V and 5 from J; bases not matched to a gene: 11.

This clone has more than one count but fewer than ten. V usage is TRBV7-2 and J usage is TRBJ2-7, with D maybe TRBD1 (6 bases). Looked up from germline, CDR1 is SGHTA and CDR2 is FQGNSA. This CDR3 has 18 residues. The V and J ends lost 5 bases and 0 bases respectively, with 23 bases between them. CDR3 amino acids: CASSLGQLSGRSSYEQYF. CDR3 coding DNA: TGTGCCAGCAGCCTAGGACAGTTATCCGGTAGGAGCTCCTACGAGCAGTACTTC.

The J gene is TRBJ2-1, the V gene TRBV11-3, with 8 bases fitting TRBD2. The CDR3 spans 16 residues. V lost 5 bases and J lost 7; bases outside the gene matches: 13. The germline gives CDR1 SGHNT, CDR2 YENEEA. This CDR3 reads CASSHPGGARVNEQFF. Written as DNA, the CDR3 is TGTGCCAGCAGCCACCCGGGGGGGGCTCGGGTAAATGAGCAGTTCTTC.

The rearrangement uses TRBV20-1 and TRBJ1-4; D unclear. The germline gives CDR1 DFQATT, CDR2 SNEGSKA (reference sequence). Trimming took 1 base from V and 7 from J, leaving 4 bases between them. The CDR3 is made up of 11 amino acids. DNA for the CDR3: TGCAGTGCTAGAGTGGGTGAAAAACTGTTTTTT. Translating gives CSARVGEKLFF.

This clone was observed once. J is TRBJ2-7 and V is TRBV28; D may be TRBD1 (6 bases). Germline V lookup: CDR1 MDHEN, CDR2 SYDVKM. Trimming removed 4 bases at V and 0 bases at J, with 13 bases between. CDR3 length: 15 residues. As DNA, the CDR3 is TGTGCCAGCAGTTCCGCGACAGGCGTCTCCTACGAGCAGTACTTC. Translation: CASSSATGVSYEQYF.

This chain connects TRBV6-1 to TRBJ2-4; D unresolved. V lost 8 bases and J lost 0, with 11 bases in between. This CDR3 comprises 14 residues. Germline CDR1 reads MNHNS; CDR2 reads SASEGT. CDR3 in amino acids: CASRIREAKNIQYF. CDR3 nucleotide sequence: TGTGCCAGCCGGATACGAGAAGCCAAAAACATTCAGTACTTC.

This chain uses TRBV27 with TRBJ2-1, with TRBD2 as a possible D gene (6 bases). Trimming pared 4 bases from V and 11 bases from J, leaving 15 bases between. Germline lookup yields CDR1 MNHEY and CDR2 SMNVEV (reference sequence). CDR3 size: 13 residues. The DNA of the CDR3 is TGTGCCAGCAGTTCCACTAGCATTGGTCAGCAGTTCTTC. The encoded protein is CASSSTSIGQQFF.

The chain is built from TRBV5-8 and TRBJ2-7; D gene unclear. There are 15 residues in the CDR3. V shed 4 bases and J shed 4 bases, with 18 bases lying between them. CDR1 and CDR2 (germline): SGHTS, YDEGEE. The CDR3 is CASSTLGRSPYEQYF. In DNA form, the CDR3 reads TGTGCCAGCAGCACCCTCGGACGATCGCCTTACGAGCAGTACTTC.

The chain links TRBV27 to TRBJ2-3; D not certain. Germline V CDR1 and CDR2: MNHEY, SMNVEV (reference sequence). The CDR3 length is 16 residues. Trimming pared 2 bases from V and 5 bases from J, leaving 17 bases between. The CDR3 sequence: CASSLRADVPIDTQYF. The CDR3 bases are TGTGCCAGCAGTTTAAGGGCGGACGTGCCGATAGATACGCAGTATTTT.

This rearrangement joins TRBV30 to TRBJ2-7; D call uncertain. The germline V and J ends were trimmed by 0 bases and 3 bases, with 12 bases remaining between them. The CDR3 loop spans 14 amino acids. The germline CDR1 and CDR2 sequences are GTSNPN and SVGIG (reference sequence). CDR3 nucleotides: TGTGCCTGGAGTGTACTTGGGCGCGGCTACGAGCAGTACTTC. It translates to CAWSVLGRGYEQYF.

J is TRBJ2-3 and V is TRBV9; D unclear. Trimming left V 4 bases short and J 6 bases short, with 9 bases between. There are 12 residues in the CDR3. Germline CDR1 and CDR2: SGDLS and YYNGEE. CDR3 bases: TGTGCCAGCAGCCCCCGGCAGGATACGCAGTATTTT. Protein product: CASSPRQDTQYF.